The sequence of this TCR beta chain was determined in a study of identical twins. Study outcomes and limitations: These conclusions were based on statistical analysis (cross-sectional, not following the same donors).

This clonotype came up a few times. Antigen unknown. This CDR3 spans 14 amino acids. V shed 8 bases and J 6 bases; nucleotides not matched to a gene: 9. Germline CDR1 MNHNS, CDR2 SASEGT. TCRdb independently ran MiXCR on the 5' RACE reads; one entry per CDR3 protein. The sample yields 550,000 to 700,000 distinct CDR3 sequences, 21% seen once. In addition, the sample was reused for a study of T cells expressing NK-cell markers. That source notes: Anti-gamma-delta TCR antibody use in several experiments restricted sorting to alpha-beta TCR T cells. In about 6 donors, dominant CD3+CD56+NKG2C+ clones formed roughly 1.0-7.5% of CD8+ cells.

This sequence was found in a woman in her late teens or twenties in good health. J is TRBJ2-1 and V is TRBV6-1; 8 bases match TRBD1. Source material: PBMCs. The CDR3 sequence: CASSGGSPSNEQFF. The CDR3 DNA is TGTGCCAGCTCAGGGGGCTCGCCCTCCAATGAGCAGTTCTTC.